These T cell receptor beta chains were read from a single sample in a study of blood T cells in healthy people across ages. From the 5' RACE reads, TCRdb called clonotypes with MiXCR, one entry per CDR3 protein. Of about 1.6 million distinct CDR3 sequences in the sample, approximately 32% are singletons; the top ten hold about 11%. Sequenced: blood. These receptors were obtained from a woman in her 30s in good health. Each CDR3 is given with its conserved first and last residue. The D gene is left open where the match is weak. Clone size, where shown, is once, few, many, or a class for clones that have expanded.

CDR3aa,CDR3nt,abundance,d_gene,v_gene,j_gene
CAWSVTSGGRDTQYF,TGTGCCTGGAGTGTAACTAGCGGGGGCCGGGATACGCAGTATTTT,few,TRBD2,TRBV30,TRBJ2-3
CASSFQGNHNSPLHF,TGTGCCAGCAGTTTCCAGGGAAATCATAATTCACCCCTCCACTTT,few,-,TRBV27,TRBJ1-6
CASSLSVSGDIQYF,TGTGCCAGCAGTCTATCGGTCTCTGGAGACATTCAGTACTTC,-,-,TRBV12-3/TRBV12-4,TRBJ2-4
CASTRNSGGQEFF,TGTGCCAGCACAAGGAATTCGGGGGGGCAAGAGTTCTTC,-,TRBD2,TRBV6-6,TRBJ2-1
CASTSFPGQGPYGYTF,TGTGCCAGCACATCCTTCCCGGGACAGGGTCCCTATGGCTACACCTTC,once,TRBD1,TRBV28,TRBJ1-2
CASREWDDNEQFF,TGCGCCAGCAGAGAATGGGACGACAATGAGCAGTTCTTC,-,-,TRBV5-1,TRBJ2-1
CASSFRDSKSPLHF,TGTGCCAGCAGTTTCCGGGATTCGAAATCACCCCTCCACTTT,few,-,TRBV27,TRBJ1-6
CAISPGLGWETQYF,TGTGCCATCAGTCCGGGACTAGGATGGGAGACCCAGTACTTC,few,TRBD2,TRBV10-3,TRBJ2-5
CASSFEGAEAFF,TGTGCCAGCAGTTTCGAGGGGGCTGAAGCTTTCTTT,few,-,TRBV12-3/TRBV12-4,TRBJ1-1
CASSLTGDPSTDTQYF,TGCGCCAGCAGCCTAACAGGGGACCCTAGCACAGATACGCAGTATTTT,-,TRBD1,TRBV5-1,TRBJ2-3
CASSSKSETGAYEQYF,TGCGCCAGCAGCTCGAAATCGGAGACAGGGGCCTACGAGCAGTACTTC,-,TRBD1,TRBV5-1,TRBJ2-7
CASSVGGGGLNTEAFF,TGTGCCAGCAGCGTAGGGGGCGGCGGCCTAAACACTGAAGCTTTCTTT,few,-,TRBV9,TRBJ1-1
CASRATGATTDTQYF,TGTGCCAGCAGAGCTACAGGGGCCACCACAGATACGCAGTATTTT,-,TRBD1,TRBV25-1,TRBJ2-3
CASSQEVVGSGANVLTF,TGTGCCAGCAGCCAAGAGGTTGTAGGGTCTGGGGCCAACGTCCTGACTTTC,few,-,TRBV4-2,TRBJ2-6
CASSITSGGTDTQYF,TGTGCCAGCAGTATAACTAGCGGGGGCACAGATACGCAGTATTTT,few,TRBD2,TRBV6-4,TRBJ2-3
CASTEAGNTIYF,TGTGCCAGCACGGAAGCCGGAAACACCATATATTTT,-,-,TRBV28,TRBJ1-3
CSAGRLSNQPQHF,TGCAGTGCCGGAAGACTAAGCAATCAGCCCCAGCATTTT,few,-,TRBV20-1,TRBJ1-5
CSASRGTDHEQYF,TGCAGTGCTAGCCGGGGTACGGACCACGAGCAGTACTTC,-,-,TRBV20-1,TRBJ2-7
CSVEAGDYYNEQFF,TGCAGCGTTGAGGCGGGGGACTACTACAATGAGCAGTTCTTC,-,TRBD2,TRBV29-1,TRBJ2-1
CASSLQAGNSPLHF,TGTGCCAGCAGTTTACAGGCCGGGAATTCACCCCTCCACTTT,-,-,TRBV3-1,TRBJ1-6
CAGRSTGSRAEQYF,TGTGCCGGCAGGTCAACAGGGAGCCGCGCCGAGCAGTACTTC,-,-,TRBV27,TRBJ2-7
CASSQKTAPYEQYF,TGTGCCAGCAGCCAAAAGACGGCCCCCTACGAGCAGTACTTC,-,-,TRBV7-9,TRBJ2-7
CSAWDGQKEYEQYF,TGCAGTGCTTGGGACGGACAAAAAGAGTACGAGCAGTACTTC,-,-,TRBV20-1,TRBJ2-7
CASSQDVPQGLYYGYTF,TGCGCCAGCAGCCAAGATGTCCCGCAGGGCCTATACTATGGCTACACCTTC,few,-,TRBV4-1,TRBJ1-2
CASSQDWRQPQHF,TGCGCCAGCAGCCAAGACTGGCGTCAGCCCCAGCATTTT,few,-,TRBV4-1,TRBJ1-5
CASRTTGSRSYEQYF,TGTGCCAGCAGAACCACAGGGAGCCGCTCCTACGAGCAGTACTTC,few,-,TRBV2,TRBJ2-7
CASSQRGQSATNEKLFF,TGCGCCAGCAGCCAGAGAGGACAATCTGCAACTAATGAAAAACTGTTTTTT,few,-,TRBV4-1,TRBJ1-4
CASSQAGGPGAEAFF,TGTGCCAGCAGCCAAGCAGGCGGCCCTGGGGCTGAAGCTTTCTTT,-,-,TRBV14,TRBJ1-1
CASSETGGVGYGYTF,TGTGCCAGCAGTGAGACAGGGGGCGTAGGCTATGGCTACACCTTC,many,TRBD1,TRBV27,TRBJ1-2
CASSQRAPATKGEYEQYF,TGTGCCAGCAGCCAACGAGCACCAGCGACCAAGGGGGAATACGAGCAGTACTTC,few,-,TRBV7-9,TRBJ2-7